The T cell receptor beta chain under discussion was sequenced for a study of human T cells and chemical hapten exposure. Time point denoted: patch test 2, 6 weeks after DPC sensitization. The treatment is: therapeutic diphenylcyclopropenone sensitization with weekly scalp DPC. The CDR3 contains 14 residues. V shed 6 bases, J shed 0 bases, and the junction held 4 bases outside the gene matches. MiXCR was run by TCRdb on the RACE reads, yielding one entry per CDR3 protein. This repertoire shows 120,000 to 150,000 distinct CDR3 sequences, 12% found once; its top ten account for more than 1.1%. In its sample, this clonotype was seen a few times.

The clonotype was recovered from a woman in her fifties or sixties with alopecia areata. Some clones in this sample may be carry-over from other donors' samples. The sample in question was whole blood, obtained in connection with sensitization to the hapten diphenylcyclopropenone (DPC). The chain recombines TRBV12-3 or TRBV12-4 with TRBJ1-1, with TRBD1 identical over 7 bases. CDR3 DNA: TGTGCCAGCAGGACAGGGACAATGAACACTGAAGCTTTCTTT. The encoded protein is CASRTGTMNTEAFF.